The present entry profiles one T cell receptor (beta chain) with its context. Its antigen is not identified. These data belong to a study of human T cells and chemical hapten exposure. General study points: Donors, who had alopecia, may show an immune response that differs from healthy people's.

Regarding time point: pre-sensitization, week 0. Documented treatment: therapeutic diphenylcyclopropenone sensitization with weekly scalp DPC. Individual cDNA molecules (in the library) carried attached unique molecular identifiers. In the source study's methods: Samples contained a median of around 89,000 TCRs, with a range of about 20,000 to 750,000. TCRdb redid the calling of the RACE reads with MiXCR, one entry per CDR3 protein. It is TCRdb's table, rather than the study itself, that gives the V and J calls and clone size. The sample lists 200,000 to 300,000 distinct CDR3 sequences; over 8% were seen once. Trimming stripped 10 bases from V and 4 bases from J, with 16 bases between. The CDR3 extends over 13 amino acids. The V gene's germline CDR1 is ENHRY and CDR2 SYGVKD.

V is TRBV10-3 and J is TRBJ1-2; TRBD1 is a possible D gene (6 bases). This sequence originates from a woman in her 40s with alopecia areata. Some clones in this sample may be carry-over from other donors' samples. The material sequenced was whole blood, taken in connection with sensitization to the hapten diphenylcyclopropenone (DPC). The CDR3 loop is CASQGRSSYGYTF. CDR3 nucleotide sequence: TGTGCCAGCCAGGGGCGGAGTAGCTATGGCTACACCTTC.